A few counts support the clone carrying this T cell receptor (beta chain). Its antigen remains unidentified. Some clones are missing from TCRdb's copy, which holds only in-frame ones; the method was immunoSEQ multiplex PCR. The table has about 50,000 clones, more than 85% seen once. The CDR3 contains 20 residues. The data stem from a study of lymphopenia after photon versus proton radiotherapy. The study's findings and limits: Proton therapy kept repertoires fairly stable, unlike photons, which gained effector/memory cells.

This chain links TRBV12-1 with TRBJ2-7; TRBD2, the table's D call, was not compared with the DNA. TRBV12-1 is noted as a pseudogene. The origin of this receptor is a woman in her 40s with cholangiocarcinoma. This sample comprised peripheral blood, obtained from a patient treated with photon-based radiotherapy. CDR3 loop: CASSFEVWWGLAGGWYEQYF. CDR3 DNA: TGTGCCAGCAGCTTTGAAGTCTGGTGGGGACTAGCGGGAGGATGGTACGAGCAGTACTTC.